The present T cell receptor (beta chain) was sequenced within a study of shared clonotypes between healthy human individuals. There are many counts of this clone. There are 13 residues in the CDR3. Trimming removed 0 bases at V and 1 base at J, with 4 bases between. Germline V gives CDR1 SGDLS, CDR2 YYNGEE. The table came from immunoSEQ multiplex PCR; TCRdb's copy has only in-frame clones and leaves some out. The table records about 500,000 clones, 70% to 80% of them present only once. This chain uses TRBV9 with TRBJ1-1; D call uncertain. The TCR originated in a woman aged 35 to 49 in good health. Some clones in this sample may be carry-over from other donors' samples. The source material was PBMCs. The CDR3 loop is CASSVVSNTEAFF. The DNA for the CDR3 is TGTGCCAGCAGCGTAGTTTCGAACACTGAAGCTTTCTTT.